This T cell receptor beta chain came from a study of T cell changes during pregnancy in multiple sclerosis. Germline-derived CDR1 and CDR2 are SGHKS and YYEKEE (reference sequence). This CDR3 comprises 14 residues. V dropped 0 bases and J dropped 10 bases, with 11 bases sitting between them. The method was immunoSEQ multiplex PCR; TCRdb's version includes in-frame clones alone and lacks a portion of them. The sample yields over 45,000 clones, 80% to 95% seen once. The sample in question was CD4+ T cells from peripheral blood mononuclear cells, obtained in the second trimester of pregnancy. This chain links TRBV5-5 with TRBJ1-6; D unresolved. The clonotype originates from a female donor in good health, enrolled as a control in a pregnancy study. CDR3 sequence (DNA): TGTGCCAGCAGCTTGGTACAATCGGGGTCACCCCTCCACTTT. It translates to CASSLVQSGSPLHF.